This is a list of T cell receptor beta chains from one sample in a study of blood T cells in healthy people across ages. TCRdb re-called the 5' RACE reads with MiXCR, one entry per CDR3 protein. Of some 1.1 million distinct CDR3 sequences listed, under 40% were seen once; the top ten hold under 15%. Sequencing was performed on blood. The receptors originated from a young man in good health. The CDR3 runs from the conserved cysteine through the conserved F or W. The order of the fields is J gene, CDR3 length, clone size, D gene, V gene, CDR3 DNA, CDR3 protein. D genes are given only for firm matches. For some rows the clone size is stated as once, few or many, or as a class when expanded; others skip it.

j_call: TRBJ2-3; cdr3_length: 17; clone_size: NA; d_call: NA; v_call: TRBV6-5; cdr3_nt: TGTGCCAGCAGTTACGGCCAGGGGAGAGCTAGCACAGATACGCAGTATTTT; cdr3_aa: CASSYGQGRASTDTQYF
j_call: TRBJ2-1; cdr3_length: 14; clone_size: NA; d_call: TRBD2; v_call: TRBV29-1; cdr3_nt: TGCAGCGCCGAGGGACTAGCGGGGCACAATGAGCAGTTCTTC; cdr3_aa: CSAEGLAGHNEQFF
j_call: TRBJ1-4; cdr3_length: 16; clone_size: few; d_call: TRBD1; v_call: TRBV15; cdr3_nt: TGTGCCACCAGGGACAGGGGGGACGAAACTAATGAAAAACTGTTTTTT; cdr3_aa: CATRDRGDETNEKLFF
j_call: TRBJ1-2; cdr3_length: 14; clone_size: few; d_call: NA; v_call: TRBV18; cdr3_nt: TGTGCCAGCTCACCGAAAAAGGCTAACTATGGCTACACCTTC; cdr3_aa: CASSPKKANYGYTF
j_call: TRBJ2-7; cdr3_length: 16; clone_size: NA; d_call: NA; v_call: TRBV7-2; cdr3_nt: TGTGCCAGCAGCCCGATTACAGGGACCAACTCCTACGAGCAGTACTTC; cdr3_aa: CASSPITGTNSYEQYF
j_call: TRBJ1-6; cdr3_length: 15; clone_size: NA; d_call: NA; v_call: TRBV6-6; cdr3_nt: TGTGCCAGCAGTTACGGGGGCCATGGTAATTCACTCCTCCACTTT; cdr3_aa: CASSYGGHGNSLLHF
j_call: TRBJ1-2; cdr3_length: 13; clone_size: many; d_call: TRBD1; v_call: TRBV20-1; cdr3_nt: TGCAGTGCTAGTCCGGGACAGGGCGATGGCTACACCTTC; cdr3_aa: CSASPGQGDGYTF
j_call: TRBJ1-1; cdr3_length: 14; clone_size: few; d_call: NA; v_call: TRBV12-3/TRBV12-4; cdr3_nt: TGTGCCAGCACCACGACAGCAGTCAACACTGAAGCTTTCTTT; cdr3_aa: CASTTTAVNTEAFF
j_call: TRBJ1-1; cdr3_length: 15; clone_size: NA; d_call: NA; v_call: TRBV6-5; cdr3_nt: TGTGCCAGCAGTTACTCGGTTTCCATAGGCGGTGAAGCTTTCTTT; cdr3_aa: CASSYSVSIGGEAFF
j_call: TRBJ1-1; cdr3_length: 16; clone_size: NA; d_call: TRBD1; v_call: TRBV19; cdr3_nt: TGTGCCAGTAGGACTAGAACCGGGACAGGGAACACTGAAGCTTTCTTT; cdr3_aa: CASRTRTGTGNTEAFF
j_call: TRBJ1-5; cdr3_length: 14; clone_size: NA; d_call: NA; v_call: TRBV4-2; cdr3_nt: TGTGCCAGCAGCCAAGCCAAGGCAAATCAGCCCCAGCATTTT; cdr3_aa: CASSQAKANQPQHF
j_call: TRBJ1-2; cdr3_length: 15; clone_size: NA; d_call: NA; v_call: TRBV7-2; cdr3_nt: TGTGCCAGCAGCTTAGCGCATAGAGCTAACTATGGCTACACCTTC; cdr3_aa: CASSLAHRANYGYTF
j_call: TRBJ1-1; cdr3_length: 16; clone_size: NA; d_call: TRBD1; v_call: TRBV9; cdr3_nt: TGTGCCAGCAGTCTCGGACAGGGGGTATGGGGCACTGAAGCTTTCTTT; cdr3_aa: CASSLGQGVWGTEAFF
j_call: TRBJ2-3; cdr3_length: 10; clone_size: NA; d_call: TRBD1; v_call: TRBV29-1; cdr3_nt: TGCAGCGTCATCCAGGGGGCGCAGTATTTT; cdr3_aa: CSVIQGAQYF
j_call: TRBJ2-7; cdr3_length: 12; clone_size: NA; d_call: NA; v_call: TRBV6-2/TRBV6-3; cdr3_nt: TGTGCCAGCAGTTACTCCTCTACGGGGCAGTACTTC; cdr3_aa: CASSYSSTGQYF
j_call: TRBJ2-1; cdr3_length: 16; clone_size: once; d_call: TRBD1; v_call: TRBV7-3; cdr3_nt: TGTGCCAGCAGCGGCCCTCGACAGGGGTACCAAGAGACCCAGTTCTTC; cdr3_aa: CASSGPRQGYQETQFF
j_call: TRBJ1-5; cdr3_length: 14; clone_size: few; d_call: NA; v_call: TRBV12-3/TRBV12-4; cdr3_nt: TGTGCCAGCAGTCGGGGGGCAGGCAATCAGCCCCAGCATTTT; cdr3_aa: CASSRGAGNQPQHF
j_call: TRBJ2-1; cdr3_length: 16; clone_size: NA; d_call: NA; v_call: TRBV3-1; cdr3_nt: TGTGCCAGCAGCCGAAAAGCTAGCCCAGTCCACAATGAGCAGTTCTTC; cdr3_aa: CASSRKASPVHNEQFF
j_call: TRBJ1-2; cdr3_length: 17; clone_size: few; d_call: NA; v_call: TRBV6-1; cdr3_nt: TGTGCCAGCAGTGAACGGACGGTGAGCGGGGGGTCCTATGGCTACACCTTC; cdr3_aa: CASSERTVSGGSYGYTF
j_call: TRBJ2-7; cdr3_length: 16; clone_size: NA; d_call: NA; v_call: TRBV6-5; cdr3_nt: TGTGCCAGCAGTTACTCAGGGGCAGGGAGTGCCTACGAGCAGTACTTC; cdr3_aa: CASSYSGAGSAYEQYF
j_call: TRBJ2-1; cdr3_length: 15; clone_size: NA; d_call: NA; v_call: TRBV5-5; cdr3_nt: TGTGCCAGCAACTTGAATCCGGGGGGCAACGATGAGCAGTTCTTC; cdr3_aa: CASNLNPGGNDEQFF
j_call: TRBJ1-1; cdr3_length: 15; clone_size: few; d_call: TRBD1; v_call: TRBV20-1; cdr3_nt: TGCAGTGCTAGACCCAGGGGGGGAATGAACACTGAAGCTTTCTTT; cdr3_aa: CSARPRGGMNTEAFF
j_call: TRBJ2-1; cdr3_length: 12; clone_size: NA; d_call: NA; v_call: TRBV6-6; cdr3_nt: TGTGTCAGCAGTTACTCGGACCGGGAGCAGTTCTTC; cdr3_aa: CVSSYSDREQFF
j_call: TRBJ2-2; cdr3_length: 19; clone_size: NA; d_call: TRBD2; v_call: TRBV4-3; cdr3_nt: TGCGCCAGCAGCCAAGAGGCAAGCGGGGCCATCGCGAACACCGGGGAGCTGTTTTTT; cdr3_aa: CASSQEASGAIANTGELFF
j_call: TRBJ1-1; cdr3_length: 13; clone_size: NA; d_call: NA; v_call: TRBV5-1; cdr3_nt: TGCGCCAGCAGCTGGGCCTACGTCGCTGAAGCTTTCTTT; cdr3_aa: CASSWAYVAEAFF
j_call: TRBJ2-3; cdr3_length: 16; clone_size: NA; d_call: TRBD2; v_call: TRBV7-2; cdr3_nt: TGTGCCAGCAGCTTAGCGGAGCTAGCGGCCACAGATACGCAGTATTTT; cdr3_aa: CASSLAELAATDTQYF
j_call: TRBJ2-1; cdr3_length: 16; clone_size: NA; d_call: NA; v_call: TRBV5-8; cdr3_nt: TGTGCCAGCAGCTTGTCTATGATAAGCTCCTACAATGAGCAGTTCTTC; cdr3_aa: CASSLSMISSYNEQFF
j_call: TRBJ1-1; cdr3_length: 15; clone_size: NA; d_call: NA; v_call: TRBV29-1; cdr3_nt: TGCAGCGTTGTTCCCAGGTACGGTTCGTACACTGAAGCTTTCTTT; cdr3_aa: CSVVPRYGSYTEAFF
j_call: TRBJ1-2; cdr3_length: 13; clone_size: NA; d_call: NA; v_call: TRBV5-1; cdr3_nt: TGCGCCAGCAGACCGGAGTATGGCTATGGCTACACCTTC; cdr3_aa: CASRPEYGYGYTF
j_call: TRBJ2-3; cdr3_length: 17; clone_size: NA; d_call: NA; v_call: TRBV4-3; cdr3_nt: TGCGCCAGCAGCCATACGCCTTTTGCGGGGGCGATAGATACGCAGTATTTT; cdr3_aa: CASSHTPFAGAIDTQYF
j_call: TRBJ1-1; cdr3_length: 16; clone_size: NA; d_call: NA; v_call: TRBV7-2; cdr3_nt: TGTGCCAGCAGCTTAGCCGGAAGGGGGGTCCGCACTGAAGCTTTCTTT; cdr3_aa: CASSLAGRGVRTEAFF